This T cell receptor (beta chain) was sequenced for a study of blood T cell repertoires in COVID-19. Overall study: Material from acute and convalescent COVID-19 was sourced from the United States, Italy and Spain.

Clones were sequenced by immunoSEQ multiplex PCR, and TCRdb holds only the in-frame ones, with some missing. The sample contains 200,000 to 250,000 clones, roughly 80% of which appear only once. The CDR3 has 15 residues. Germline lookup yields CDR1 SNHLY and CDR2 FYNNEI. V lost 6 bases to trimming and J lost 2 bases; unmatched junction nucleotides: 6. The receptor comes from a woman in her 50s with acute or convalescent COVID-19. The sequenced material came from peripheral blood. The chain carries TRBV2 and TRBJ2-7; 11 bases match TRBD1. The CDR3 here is CASRDGTGGPYEQYF. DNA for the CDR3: TGTGCCAGCAGGGATGGGACAGGGGGGCCCTACGAGCAGTACTTC.